The 18 T cell receptor beta chains reported below all come from one sample, sequenced in a study of T cells in Graves' hyperthyroidism and ophthalmopathy. What was amplified from RNA transcripts were TCR beta CDR3 regions. HTBI primers drove first-round RT-PCR of the TCR CDR3. TCRdb called the multiplex PCR reads again in MiXCR, with one record for every CDR3 protein. The sample holds about 410,000 distinct CDR3 sequences, roughly 14% seen once. The sample consisted of blood. Receptors originate from a man between 18 and 35 years old with Graves' ophthalmopathy.

This sequence joins TRBV19 and TRBJ1-6; TRBD1 might be the D (5 bases). Germline V gives CDR1 LNHDA, CDR2 SQIVND (reference sequence). This CDR3 region has 16 residues. V was pared by 6 bases and J by 5 bases, with 17 bases between. The CDR3 DNA sequence: TGTGCCAGTAGAAGTTACCAGGGCCTGAATAATTCACCCCTCCACTTT. Protein: CASRSYQGLNNSPLHF.

The chain is built from TRBV2 and TRBJ1-2; the D gene is possibly TRBD1 (6 bases). Germline-derived CDR1 and CDR2 are SNHLY and FYNNEI. Between the trimmed V and J ends, which lost 6 bases and 1 base, there was a span of 12 bases. CDR3 length: 14 amino acids. CDR3 protein: CASRPLDSNYGYTF. In DNA, the CDR3 is TGTGCCAGCAGGCCCTTGGACAGTAACTATGGCTACACCTTC.

In this sample, this clonotype turned up many times. The DNA of the CDR3 is TGTGCCAGCAGTACTGTGGGGGTCCGGGTAGCTAACTATGGCTACACCTTC. It translates to CASSTVGVRVANYGYTF. The chain recombines TRBV12-3 or TRBV12-4 with TRBJ1-2; weak D call: TRBD1 (5 bases). The CDR3 is 17 residues long. Trimming pared 5 bases from V and 0 bases from J, leaving 19 bases between.

The chain couples TRBV4-3 to TRBJ2-3; D not certain. V was pared by 7 bases and J by 0 bases, with 14 bases between. Germline V gives CDR1 LGHNA, CDR2 YSLEER. The CDR3 totals 15 residues. CDR3 nucleotide sequence: TGCGCCAGCACCGAGAGGAGCTTTAGCACAGATACGCAGTATTTT. Translating it yields CASTERSFSTDTQYF.

The sample holds many counts of this clonotype. CDR3 residues: CSARLGLDTEAFF. The CDR3 DNA reads as TGCAGTGCTAGGTTGGGCCTGGACACTGAAGCTTTCTTT. V gene TRBV20-1 combines with J gene TRBJ1-1; D ambiguous. From germline, CDR1 is DFQATT and CDR2 SNEGSKA (reference sequence). V was trimmed by 3 bases and J by 3 bases, leaving 11 bases between them. This CDR3 contains 13 residues.

The sample holds many counts of this clonotype. This chain uses TRBV20-1 with TRBJ1-2, with 9 bases matching TRBD1. Germline V gives CDR1 DFQATT, CDR2 SNEGSKA (reference sequence). CDR3 length: 15 residues. The trim removed 3 bases at V and 8 bases at J, leaving 13 bases unmatched. This chain's CDR3 is CSASFPGQGPHGYTF. CDR3 coding DNA: TGCAGTGCTAGTTTTCCGGGACAGGGACCCCACGGCTACACCTTC.

Worth noting for this clonotype: This may come from a read error, since a much larger clone is one base off. The chain is built from TRBV20-1 and TRBJ1-2, with 8 bases matching TRBD1. Germline CDR1 reads DFQATT; CDR2 reads SNEGSKA (reference sequence). CDR3 size: 15 residues. Written as DNA, the CDR3 is TGCAGTGCTCTTACCCGGGACAGGACTAATTATGGCTACACCTTC. The encoded protein is CSALTRDRTNYGYTF.

This clonotype was picked up a small number of times. The chain uses TRBV25-1 and TRBJ2-7; D tentatively fits TRBD1 or TRBD2 (5 bases each). Trimming removed 1 base from V and 7 bases from J, with 17 bases in between. Germline V gene data show CDR1 as MGHDK and CDR2 as SYGVNS. The CDR3 has 15 residues. The CDR3 sequence is CASSESGAGFYEQYF. CDR3 nucleotide sequence: TGTGCCAGCAGTGAATCCGGGGCAGGGTTCTATGAGCAGTACTTC.

This clonotype was counted many times. This sequence joins TRBV7-3 and TRBJ1-2; the D gene is possibly TRBD1 (6 bases). Germline CDR1 SGHTA, CDR2 FQGTGA. The CDR3 loop spans 15 amino acids. V shed 2 bases and J shed 4 bases, with 14 bases lying between them. The CDR3 nucleotides are TGTGCCAGCAGCTTATCGCAGGGGTCTACCTATGGCTACACCTTC. Translation: CASSLSQGSTYGYTF.

This clonotype has only a few counts. The V and J genes are TRBV6-4 and TRBJ1-2, with TRBD1 as a possible D gene (6 bases). Trimming stripped 3 bases from V and 4 bases from J, with 15 bases between. This CDR3 spans 15 amino acids. The germline CDR1 and CDR2 sequences are MRHNA and SNTAGT. CDR3 coding DNA: TGTGCCAGCAGTGAAGGAGGAGGGGGAAGCTATGGCTACACCTTC. Protein product: CASSEGGGGSYGYTF.

This clonotype appeared a few times. This chain joins TRBV2 and TRBJ2-5; 12 positions match TRBD2. Germline CDR1 and CDR2: SNHLY and FYNNEI. The V gene end was trimmed by 6 bases and the J gene end by 5 bases; junction bases not matched to a gene: 4. The CDR3 is 14 amino acids. CDR3 sequence: CASRTSGGSETQYF. The CDR3 nucleotides read TGTGCCAGCAGAACTAGCGGGGGGTCCGAGACCCAGTACTTC.

This clonotype was seen many times. This chain joins TRBV10-3 and TRBJ2-5; 15 bases map to TRBD2. CDR3 size: 16 residues. Looked up from germline, CDR1 is ENHRY and CDR2 is SYGVKD. V was pared by 9 bases and J by 4 bases, with 9 bases of the junction left unmatched. The CDR3: CAIGTSGRNRAETQYF. As DNA, the CDR3 is TGTGCCATAGGGACTAGCGGGAGGAATAGGGCAGAGACCCAGTACTTC.

The chain is built from TRBV19 and TRBJ2-5; 7 bases align to TRBD1. The CDR3 extends over 17 amino acids. The V and J ends lost 1 base and 2 bases, in that order; junction bases with no gene match: 10. From germline, CDR1 is LNHDA and CDR2 SQIVND (reference sequence). The chain's CDR3 is CASSIASGTALQETQYF. CDR3 in DNA: TGTGCCAGTAGTATAGCCTCCGGGACAGCCCTTCAAGAGACCCAGTACTTC.

This clonotype was seen repeatedly, ten times or more. This rearrangement joins TRBV5-5 to TRBJ2-7; 11 bases agree with TRBD1. Trimming at V came to 0 bases and at J to 3 bases, leaving 8 bases not matched to a gene. Germline V gives CDR1 SGHKS, CDR2 YYEKEE (reference sequence). This CDR3 spans 17 amino acids. CDR3 region: CASSLERRTGGCYEQYF. DNA of the CDR3: TGTGCCAGCAGCTTGGAAAGGAGGACAGGGGGCTGCTACGAGCAGTACTTC.

The genes are TRBV24-1 and TRBJ2-2; 11 nucleotides align to TRBD1. Trimming cost V 2 bases and J 4 bases; bases outside gene matches: 2. The germline V gene has CDR1 KGHDR and CDR2 SFDVKD. CDR3 length: 16 amino acids. CDR3 sequence: CATSDSGTGGTGELFF. CDR3 nucleotides: TGTGCCACCAGTGATTCCGGGACAGGGGGCACCGGGGAGCTGTTTTTT.

V usage is TRBV6-1 and J usage is TRBJ1-2; D gene unclear. This CDR3 comprises 13 residues. CDR1 and CDR2 (germline): MNHNS, SASEGT. Trimming took 9 bases from V and 8 from J, leaving 19 bases between them. The CDR3 DNA reads as TGTGCCAGTTGCCGGACGGCCGGGGAAGGCTACACCTTC. This codes for CASCRTAGEGYTF.

This clonotype was recorded many times. This chain uses TRBV5-1 with TRBJ1-5; unclear D gene. This CDR3 comprises 18 residues. The germline gives CDR1 SGHRS, CDR2 YFSETQ. Deletions cut 2 bases from V and 3 bases from J, with 21 bases between. The DNA of the CDR3 is TGCGCCAGCAGCTTCGTAGGACGGATGGGCGATACCAATCAGCCCCAGCATTTT. It translates to CASSFVGRMGDTNQPQHF. Full variable domain (remainder filled in from reference TRBV5-1 and TRBJ1-5): KAGVTQTPRYLIKTRGQQVTLSCSPISGHRSVSWYQQTPGQGLQFLFEYFSETQRNKGNFPGRFSGRQFSNSRSEMNVSTLELGDSALYLCASSFVGRMGDTNQPQHFGDGTRLSIL.

The CDR3 here is CASSLPGQGAQSPLHF. DNA of the CDR3: TGTGCCAGCAGCCTTCCGGGACAGGGGGCACAGTCACCCCTCCACTTT. V is TRBV6-1 and J is TRBJ1-6, with 12 bases lining up with TRBD1. Germline V gene data show CDR1 as MNHNS and CDR2 as SASEGT. J gave up 10 bases and V 6 bases, and 10 bases lay outside the gene matches. The CDR3 contains 16 residues.